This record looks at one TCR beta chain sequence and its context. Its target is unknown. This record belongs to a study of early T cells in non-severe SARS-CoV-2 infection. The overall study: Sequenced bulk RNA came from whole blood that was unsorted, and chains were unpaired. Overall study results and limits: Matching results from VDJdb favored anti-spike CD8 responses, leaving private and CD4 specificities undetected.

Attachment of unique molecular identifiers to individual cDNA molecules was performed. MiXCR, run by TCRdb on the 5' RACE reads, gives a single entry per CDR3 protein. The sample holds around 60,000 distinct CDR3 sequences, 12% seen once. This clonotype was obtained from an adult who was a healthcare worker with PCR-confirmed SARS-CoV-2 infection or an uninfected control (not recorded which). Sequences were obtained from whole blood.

The CDR3 protein is CASSRGSYGYTF. CDR3 sequence (DNA): TGTGCCAGCAGCAGGGGATCCTATGGCTACACCTTC. The V and J genes are TRBV9 and TRBJ1-2, with D perhaps TRBD1 (5 bases). Trimming stripped 4 bases from V and 4 bases from J, with 8 bases between. Per germline, CDR1 SGDLS and CDR2 YYNGEE. The CDR3 is 12 amino acids.